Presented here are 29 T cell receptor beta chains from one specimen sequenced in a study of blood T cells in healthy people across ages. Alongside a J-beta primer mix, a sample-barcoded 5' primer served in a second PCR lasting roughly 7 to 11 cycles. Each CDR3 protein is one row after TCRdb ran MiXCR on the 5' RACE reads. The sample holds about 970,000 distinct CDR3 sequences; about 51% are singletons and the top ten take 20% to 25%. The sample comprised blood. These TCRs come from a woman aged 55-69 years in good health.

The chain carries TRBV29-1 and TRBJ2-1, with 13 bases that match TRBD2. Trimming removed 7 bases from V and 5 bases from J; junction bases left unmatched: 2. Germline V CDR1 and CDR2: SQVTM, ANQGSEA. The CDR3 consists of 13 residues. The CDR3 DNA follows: TGCAGCGAAGGACTAGCGGGAGACAATGAGCAGTTCTTC. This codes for CSEGLAGDNEQFF.

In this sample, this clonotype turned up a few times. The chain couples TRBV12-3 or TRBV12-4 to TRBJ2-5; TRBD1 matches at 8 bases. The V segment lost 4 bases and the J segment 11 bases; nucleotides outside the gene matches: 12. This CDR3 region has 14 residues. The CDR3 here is CASSYGQGTSEQYF. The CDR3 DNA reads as TGTGCCAGCAGTTACGGACAGGGTACTTCTGAGCAGTACTTC.

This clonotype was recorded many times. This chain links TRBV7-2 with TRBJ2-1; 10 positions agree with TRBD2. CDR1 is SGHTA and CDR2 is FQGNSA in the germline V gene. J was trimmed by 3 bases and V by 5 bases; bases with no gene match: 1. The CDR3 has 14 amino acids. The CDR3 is CASSPSGSYNEQFF. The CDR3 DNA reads TGTGCCAGCAGCCCTAGCGGGAGCTACAATGAGCAGTTCTTC.

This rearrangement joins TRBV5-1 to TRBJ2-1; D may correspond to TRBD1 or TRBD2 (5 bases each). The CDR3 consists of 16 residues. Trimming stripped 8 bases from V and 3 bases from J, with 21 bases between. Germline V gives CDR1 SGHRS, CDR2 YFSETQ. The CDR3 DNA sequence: TGCGCCAGGGGGGATGCTGGATCATACTACTACAATGAGCAGTTCTTC. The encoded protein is CARGDAGSYYYNEQFF.

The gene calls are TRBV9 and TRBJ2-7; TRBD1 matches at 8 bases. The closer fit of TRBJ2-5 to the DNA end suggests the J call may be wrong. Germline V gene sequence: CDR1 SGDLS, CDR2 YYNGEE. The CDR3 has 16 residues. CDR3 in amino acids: CASSVDTQGGQETQYF. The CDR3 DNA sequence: TGTGCCAGCAGCGTAGACACACAGGGGGGCCAGGAGACCCAGTACTTC.

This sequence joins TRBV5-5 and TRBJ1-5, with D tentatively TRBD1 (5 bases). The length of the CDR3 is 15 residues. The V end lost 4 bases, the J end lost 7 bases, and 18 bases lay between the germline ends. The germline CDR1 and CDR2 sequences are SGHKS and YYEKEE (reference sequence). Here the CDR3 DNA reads TGTGCCAGCAGCCAGAGGCAGGGAGCCGTCCAGCCCCAGCATTTT. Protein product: CASSQRQGAVQPQHF.

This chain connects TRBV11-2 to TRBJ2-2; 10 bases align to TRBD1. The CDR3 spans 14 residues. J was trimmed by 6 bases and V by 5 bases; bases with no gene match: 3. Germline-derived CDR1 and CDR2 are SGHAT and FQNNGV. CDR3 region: CASSHGTGAGELFF. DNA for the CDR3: TGTGCCAGCAGCCACGGGACAGGGGCCGGGGAGCTGTTTTTT. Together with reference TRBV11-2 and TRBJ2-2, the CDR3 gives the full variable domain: EAGVAQSPRYKIIEKRQSVAFWCNPISGHATLYWYQQILGQGPKLLIQFQNNGVVDDSQLPKDRFSAERLKGVDSTLKIQPAKLEDSAVYLCASSHGTGAGELFFGEGSRLTVL.

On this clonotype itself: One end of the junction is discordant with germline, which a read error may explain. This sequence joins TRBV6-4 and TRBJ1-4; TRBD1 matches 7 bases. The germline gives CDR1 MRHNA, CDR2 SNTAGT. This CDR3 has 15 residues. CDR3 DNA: TGTGTCAGCAGTGTCACGGGACAGAGTAATGAAAAACTGTTTTTT. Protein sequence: CVSSVTGQSNEKLFF.

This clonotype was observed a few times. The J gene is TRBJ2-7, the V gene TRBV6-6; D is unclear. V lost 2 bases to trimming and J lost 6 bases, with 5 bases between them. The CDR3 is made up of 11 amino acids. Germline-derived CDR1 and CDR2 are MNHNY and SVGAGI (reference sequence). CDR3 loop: CASSYRSEQYF. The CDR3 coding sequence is TGTGCCAGCAGTTACCGGAGCGAGCAGTACTTC.

CDR3 in DNA: TGTGCCAGCAGCTTGAGACTAGCGGGGAAATACAATGAGCAGTTCTTC. The encoded protein is CASSLRLAGKYNEQFF. The chain recombines TRBV7-2 with TRBJ2-1, with 11 bases identical to TRBD2. This CDR3 spans 16 amino acids. The ends lost 3 bases at V and 4 bases at J; junction bases unmatched: 5. The germline V gene encodes CDR1 SGHTA and CDR2 FQGNSA.

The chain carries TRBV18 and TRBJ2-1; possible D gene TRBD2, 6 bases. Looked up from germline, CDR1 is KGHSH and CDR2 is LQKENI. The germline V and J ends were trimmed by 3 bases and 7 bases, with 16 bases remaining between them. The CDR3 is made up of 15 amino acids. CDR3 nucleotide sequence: TGTGCCAGCTCACCCGTCGACGGGAGTAAGAATGAGCAGTTCTTC. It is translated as CASSPVDGSKNEQFF.

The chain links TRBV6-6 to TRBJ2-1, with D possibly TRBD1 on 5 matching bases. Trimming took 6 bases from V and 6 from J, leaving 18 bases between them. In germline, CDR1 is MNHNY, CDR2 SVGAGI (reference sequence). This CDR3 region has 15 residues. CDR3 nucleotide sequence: TGTGCCAGCAGACTCGCAGGGAATCCCATCAATGAGCAGTTCTTC. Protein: CASRLAGNPINEQFF.

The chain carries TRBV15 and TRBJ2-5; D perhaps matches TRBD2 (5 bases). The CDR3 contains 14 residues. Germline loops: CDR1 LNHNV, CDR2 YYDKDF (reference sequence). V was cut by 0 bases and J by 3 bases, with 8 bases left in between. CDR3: CATSRDRGKETQYF. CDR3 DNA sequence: TGTGCCACCAGCAGAGATCGGGGAAAAGAGACCCAGTACTTC.

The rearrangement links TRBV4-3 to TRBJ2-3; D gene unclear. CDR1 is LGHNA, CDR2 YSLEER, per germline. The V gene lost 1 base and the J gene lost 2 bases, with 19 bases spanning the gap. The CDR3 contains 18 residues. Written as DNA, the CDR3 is TGCGCCAGCAGCCAAGGCCCCAATCTCCCTTGGAACACAGATACGCAGTATTTT. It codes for CASSQGPNLPWNTDTQYF.

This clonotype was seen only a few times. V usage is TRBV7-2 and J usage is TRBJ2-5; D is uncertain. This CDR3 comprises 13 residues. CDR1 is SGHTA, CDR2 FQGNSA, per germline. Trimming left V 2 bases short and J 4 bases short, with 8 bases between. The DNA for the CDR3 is TGTGCCAGCAGCTTAATCCTACTAGAGACCCAGTACTTC. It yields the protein CASSLILLETQYF.

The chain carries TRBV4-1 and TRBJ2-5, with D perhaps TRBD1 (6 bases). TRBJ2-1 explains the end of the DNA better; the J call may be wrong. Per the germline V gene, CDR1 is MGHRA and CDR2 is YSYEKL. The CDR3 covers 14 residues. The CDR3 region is CASSQPTGEETQFF. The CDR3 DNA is TGCGCCAGCAGCCAACCGACAGGAGAAGAGACCCAGTTCTTC.

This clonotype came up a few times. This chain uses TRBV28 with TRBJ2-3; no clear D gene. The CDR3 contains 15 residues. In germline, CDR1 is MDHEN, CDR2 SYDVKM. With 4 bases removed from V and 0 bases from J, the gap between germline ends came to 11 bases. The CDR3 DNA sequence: TGTGCCAGCAGTTCTTACCAGATGAGCACAGATACGCAGTATTTT. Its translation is CASSSYQMSTDTQYF.

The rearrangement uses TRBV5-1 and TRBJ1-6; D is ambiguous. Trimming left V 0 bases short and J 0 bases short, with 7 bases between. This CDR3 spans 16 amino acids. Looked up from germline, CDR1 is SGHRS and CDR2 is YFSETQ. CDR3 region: CASSLDASSYNSPLHF. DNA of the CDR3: TGCGCCAGCAGCTTGGATGCGAGCTCCTATAATTCACCCCTCCACTTT.

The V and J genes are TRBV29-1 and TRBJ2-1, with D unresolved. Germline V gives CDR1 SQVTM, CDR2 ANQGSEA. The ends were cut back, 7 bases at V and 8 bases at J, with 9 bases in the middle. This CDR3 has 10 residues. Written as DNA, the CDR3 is TGCAGCGCGGGCCAGCATGAGCAGTTCTTC. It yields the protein CSAGQHEQFF.

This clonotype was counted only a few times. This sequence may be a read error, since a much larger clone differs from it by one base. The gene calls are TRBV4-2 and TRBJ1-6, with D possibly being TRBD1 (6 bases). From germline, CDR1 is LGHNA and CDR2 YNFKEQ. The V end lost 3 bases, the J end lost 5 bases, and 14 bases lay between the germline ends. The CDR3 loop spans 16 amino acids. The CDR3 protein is CASSHSGAANNSPLHF. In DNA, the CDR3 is TGTGCCAGCAGCCATTCAGGGGCCGCGAATAATTCACCCCTCCACTTT.

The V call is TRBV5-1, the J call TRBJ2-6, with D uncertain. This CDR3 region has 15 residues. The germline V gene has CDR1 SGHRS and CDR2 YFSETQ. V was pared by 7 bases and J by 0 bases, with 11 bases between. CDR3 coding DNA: TGCGCCAGCGGCCCGTCGAGCTCTGGGGCCAACGTCCTGACTTTC. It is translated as CASGPSSSGANVLTF. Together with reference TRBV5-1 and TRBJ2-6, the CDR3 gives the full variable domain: KAGVTQTPRYLIKTRGQQVTLSCSPISGHRSVSWYQQTPGQGLQFLFEYFSETQRNKGNFPGRFSGRQFSNSRSEMNVSTLELGDSALYLCASGPSSSGANVLTFGAGSRLTVL.

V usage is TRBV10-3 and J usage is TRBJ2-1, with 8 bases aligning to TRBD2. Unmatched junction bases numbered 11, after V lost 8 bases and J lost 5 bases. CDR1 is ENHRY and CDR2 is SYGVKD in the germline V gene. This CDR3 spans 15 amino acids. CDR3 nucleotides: TGTGCCATCGGGGGAACTAGCGGAACCAACAATGAGCAGTTCTTC. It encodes CAIGGTSGTNNEQFF.

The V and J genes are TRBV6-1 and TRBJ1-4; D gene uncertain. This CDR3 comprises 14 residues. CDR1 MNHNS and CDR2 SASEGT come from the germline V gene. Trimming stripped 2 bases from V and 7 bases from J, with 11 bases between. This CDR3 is CASSETGDFEKLFF. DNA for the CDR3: TGTGCCAGCAGTGAAACCGGCGATTTTGAAAAACTGTTTTTT.

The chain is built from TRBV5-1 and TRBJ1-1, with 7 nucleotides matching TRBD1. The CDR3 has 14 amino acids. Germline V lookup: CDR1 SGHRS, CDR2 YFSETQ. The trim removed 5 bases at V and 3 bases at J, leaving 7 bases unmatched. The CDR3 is CASRRDSQHTEAFF. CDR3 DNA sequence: TGCGCCAGCAGACGGGACAGCCAGCACACTGAAGCTTTCTTT.

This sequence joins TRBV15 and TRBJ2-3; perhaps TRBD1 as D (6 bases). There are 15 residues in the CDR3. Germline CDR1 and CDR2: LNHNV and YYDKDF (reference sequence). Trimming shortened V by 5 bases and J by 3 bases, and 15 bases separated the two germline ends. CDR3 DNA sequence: TGTGCCACCAGCCGCCGGGACATAATAACAGATACGCAGTATTTT. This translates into CATSRRDIITDTQYF.

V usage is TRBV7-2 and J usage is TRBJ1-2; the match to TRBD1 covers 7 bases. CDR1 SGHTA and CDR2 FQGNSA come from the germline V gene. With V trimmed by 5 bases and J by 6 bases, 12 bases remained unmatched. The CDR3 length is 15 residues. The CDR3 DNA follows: TGTGCCAGCAGCGACCGGCGACAGGGTGGGCATGGCTACACCTTC. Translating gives CASSDRRQGGHGYTF. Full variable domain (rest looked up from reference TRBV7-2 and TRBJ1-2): GAGVSQSPSNKVTEKGKDVELRCDPISGHTALYWYRQSLGQGLEFLIYFQGNSAPDKSGLPSDRFSAERTGGSVSTLTIQRTQQEDSAVYLCASSDRRQGGHGYTFGSGTRLTVV.

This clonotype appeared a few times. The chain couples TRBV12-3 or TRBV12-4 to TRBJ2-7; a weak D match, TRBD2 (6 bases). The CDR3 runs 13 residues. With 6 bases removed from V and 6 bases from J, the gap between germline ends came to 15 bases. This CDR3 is CASSQRASTEQYF. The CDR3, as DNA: TGTGCCAGCAGCCAGCGGGCGTCTACCGAGCAGTACTTC.

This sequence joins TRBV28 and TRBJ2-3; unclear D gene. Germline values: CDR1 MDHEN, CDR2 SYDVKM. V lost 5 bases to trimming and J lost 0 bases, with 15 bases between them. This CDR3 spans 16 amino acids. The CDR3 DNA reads TGTGCCAGCAGTGTCCGTGTCGGGCCCAGCACAGATACGCAGTATTTT. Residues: CASSVRVGPSTDTQYF.

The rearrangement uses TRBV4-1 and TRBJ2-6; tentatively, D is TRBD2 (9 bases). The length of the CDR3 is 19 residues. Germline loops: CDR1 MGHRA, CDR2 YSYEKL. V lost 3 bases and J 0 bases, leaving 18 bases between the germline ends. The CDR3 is CASSHPTGGLASGANVLTF. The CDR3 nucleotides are TGCGCCAGCAGCCACCCCACAGGGGGACTAGCCTCTGGGGCCAACGTCCTGACTTTC.